Below, one T cell receptor beta chain is given with its context. Its antigen remains unknown. Some clones are missing from TCRdb's copy, which holds only in-frame ones; the method was immunoSEQ multiplex PCR. The sample records tens of thousands of clones, approximately 79% being singletons. The CDR3 has 13 amino acids. CDR1 and CDR2 (germline): SGHDT, YYEEEE. This sample stems from a study of vaccination effects on CD4 cells after COVID-19. Study-wide findings and caveats: Few convalescent patients were included, and no early post-infection timepoints were sampled.

Ahead of sequencing, the ViraFEST assay grew antigen-specific CD4+ T cells using viral peptide pools. It was after more than 8 days of culture that CD4+ T cells were isolated. Recipients of the vaccine had no prior SARS-CoV-2 infection and negative nucleocapsid antibodies. This chain connects TRBV5-6 to TRBJ2-7; 7 nucleotides agree with TRBD1. The TCR sequence derives from a human donor who received a COVID-19 vaccine. The sample consisted of CD4+ T cells from PBMCs cultured with HCoV-OC43 spike peptides, taken before COVID-19 vaccination. Subset here: HCoV-OC43 spike overlapping peptide pool stimulation. The CDR3 sequence is CASSLRQGAYLHV. DNA of the CDR3: TGTGCCAGCAGCCTCAGACAGGGTGCCTACTTGCACGTC.